Below are 12 T cell receptor beta chains sequenced from a single sample in a study of blood T cell repertoires in COVID-19. Sequencing was performed with immunoSEQ multiplex PCR; in TCRdb, only in-frame clones are kept and a portion is missing. The sample contains roughly 250,000 clones, 87% of which appear only once. The sample was PBMCs or T cells enriched from blood (not recorded which). Receptor source: a woman in her twenties or thirties with acute COVID-19.

The chain combines TRBV2 with TRBJ1-1, with 7 bases that match TRBD1. After removal of 6 bases from V and 1 base from J, the junction contained 8 bases not matched to a gene. Germline-derived CDR1 and CDR2 are SNHLY and FYNNEI. The CDR3 runs to 15 residues. This CDR3 is CASRGQLLGNTEAFF. The CDR3 DNA reads as TGTGCCAGCAGGGGACAGCTACTGGGGAACACTGAAGCTTTCTTT.

J is TRBJ2-1 and V is TRBV14; D possibly corresponds to TRBD2 (6 bases). The V end was cut by 5 bases, the J end by 12 bases, with 11 bases between. The germline V gene encodes CDR1 SGHDN and CDR2 FVKESK. This CDR3 contains 11 residues. Written as DNA, the CDR3 is TGTGCCAGCAGCTCCCGGGACTTGCAGTTCTTC. Protein product: CASSSRDLQFF.

The rearrangement links TRBV4-1 to TRBJ2-7; 10 bases are shared with TRBD2. The germline V gene encodes CDR1 MGHRA and CDR2 YSYEKL. This CDR3 comprises 14 residues. V dropped 2 bases and J dropped 5; count of bases not matched to a gene: 3. The CDR3 is CASSQRLAGDEQYF. DNA of the CDR3: TGCGCCAGCAGCCAAAGGCTAGCGGGAGACGAGCAGTACTTC.

The chain joins TRBV19 to TRBJ1-5; the D is unclear. Trimming removed 2 bases at V and 5 bases at J, with 10 bases between. This CDR3 has 14 amino acids. Germline V gene lookup returns CDR1 LNHDA and CDR2 SQIVND (reference sequence). CDR3 nucleotide sequence: TGTGCCAGTAGTATAAGCTGGCAGGATCAGCCCCAGCATTTT. Translated, it gives CASSISWQDQPQHF.

Only one count was recorded for this clone. In the same sample, other DNA sequences code for this CDR3. J is TRBJ1-5 and V is TRBV7-9, with no clear D. The V gene's germline CDR1 is SEHNR and CDR2 FQNEAQ (reference sequence). This CDR3 has 13 residues. Trimming removed 3 bases from V and 7 bases from J, with 10 bases in between. The CDR3 here is CASSLEGGQPQHF. In nucleotides, the CDR3 is TGTGCCAGCAGCTTGGAGGGAGGGCAGCCCCAGCATTTT.

The rearrangement joins TRBV28 to TRBJ1-5, with D possibly matching TRBD1 (6 bases). Per germline, CDR1 MDHEN and CDR2 SYDVKM. The germline V and J ends were trimmed by 3 bases and 4 bases, with 16 bases remaining between them. CDR3 length: 16 residues. The CDR3 spells CASSFWDIRKNQPQHF. The CDR3 bases are TGTGCCAGCAGTTTCTGGGACATAAGAAAAAATCAGCCCCAGCATTTT.

This chain uses TRBV19 with TRBJ1-1; no reliable D call. The V end was cut by 2 bases, the J end by 6 bases, with 13 bases between. The CDR3 is made up of 14 amino acids. The germline V gene encodes CDR1 LNHDA and CDR2 SQIVND (reference sequence). CDR3 sequence reads: CASSIRGETAEAFF. Here the CDR3 DNA reads TGTGCCAGTAGTATACGGGGTGAAACGGCTGAAGCTTTCTTT.

The chain carries TRBV29-1 and TRBJ2-1; D perhaps matches TRBD2 (7 bases). The CDR3 has 13 residues. Germline CDR1 is SQVTM and CDR2 is ANQGSEA. The ends were cut back, 6 bases at V and 8 bases at J, with 17 bases in the middle. DNA for the CDR3: TGCAGCGTCCCCGTGGGGGGGGCCGATGAGCAGTTCTTC. Translating it yields CSVPVGGADEQFF.

V gene TRBV28 combines with J gene TRBJ2-5, with 8 bases matching TRBD2. The germline V gene has CDR1 MDHEN and CDR2 SYDVKM. The CDR3 runs to 16 residues. The junction had 10 bases not matched to a gene; V was cut back by 5 bases and J by 2 bases. Written as DNA, the CDR3 is TGTGCCAGCAGTACCCGGGGGGGGCCGGATCAAGAGACCCAGTACTTC. It specifies CASSTRGGPDQETQYF.

The rearrangement uses TRBV7-9 and TRBJ2-7, with D possibly TRBD1 on 5 matching bases. The CDR3 spans 13 residues. V lost 1 base, J lost 3 bases, and 7 bases lay in between. Germline V CDR1 and CDR2: SEHNR, FQNEAQ (reference sequence). The CDR3 sequence: CASSLDRHYEQYF. The CDR3 DNA sequence: TGTGCCAGCAGCTTAGACAGGCACTACGAGCAGTACTTC.

The gene calls are TRBV19 and TRBJ2-2, with TRBD1 matching over 9 bases. V shed 5 bases and J 11 bases; nucleotides not matched to a gene: 9. Germline values: CDR1 LNHDA, CDR2 SQIVND (reference sequence). This CDR3 has 14 residues. In nucleotides, the CDR3 is TGTGCCAGTAGTGGGACAGGGAGTAGAGGAGAGCTGTTTTTT. Translated: CASSGTGSRGELFF.

The rearrangement joins TRBV19 to TRBJ2-2; TRBD1 aligns across 8 bases. Germline values: CDR1 LNHDA, CDR2 SQIVND (reference sequence). V lost 3 bases and J lost 4; bases outside the gene matches: 7. The CDR3 sequence is 16 residues long. CDR3: CASSIFGRGRTGELFF. The DNA for the CDR3 is TGTGCCAGTAGTATTTTTGGCAGGGGGCGCACCGGGGAGCTGTTTTTT.